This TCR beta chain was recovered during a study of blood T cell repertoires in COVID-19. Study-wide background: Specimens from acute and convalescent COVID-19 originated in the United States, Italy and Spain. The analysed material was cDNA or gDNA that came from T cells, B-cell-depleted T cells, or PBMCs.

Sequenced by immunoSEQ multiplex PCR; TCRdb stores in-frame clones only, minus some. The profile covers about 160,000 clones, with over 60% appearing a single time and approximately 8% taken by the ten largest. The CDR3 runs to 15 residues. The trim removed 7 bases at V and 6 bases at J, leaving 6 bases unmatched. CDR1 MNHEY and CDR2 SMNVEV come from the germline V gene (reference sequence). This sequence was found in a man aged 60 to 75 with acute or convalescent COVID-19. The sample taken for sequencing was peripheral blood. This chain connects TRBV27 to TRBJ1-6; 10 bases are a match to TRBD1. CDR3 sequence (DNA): TGTGCCAGCAAGTCTGGGACAGGGGCTAATTCACCCCTCCACTTT. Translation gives CASKSGTGANSPLHF.